This T cell receptor beta chain was recovered during a study of cytomegalovirus exposure and HLA in healthy donors. A word on this clone: Antigen specificity is unknown.

Study findings and constraints: The study labeled around 160 TCR beta chains cytomegalovirus-associated. Some V segments, including TRBV6-2 and TRBV6-3, were excluded as indistinguishable. In an earlier analysis, about 90% or about 30%: the productive usage of most TCR beta V segments. CMV antigen specificity of a few CMV-associated chains was confirmed in vitro.

The PCR contained 60 Vbeta and 13 Jbeta primers. Profiled with immunoSEQ multiplex PCR; TCRdb holds only in-frame clones, not every one. The table lists 120,000 to 150,000 clones, roughly 73% of them singletons. CDR1 MNHNS and CDR2 SASEGT come from the germline V gene. The CDR3 is 18 amino acids. V was clipped by 2 bases and J by 3 bases; unmatched bases: 11. This receptor was taken from a female donor in good health and CMV-seronegative. Sample: PBMCs. This chain uses TRBV6-1 with TRBJ2-3, with TRBD2 matching 10 bases. The CDR3 protein is CASSEQVAGGSGTDTQYF. The CDR3 DNA is TGTGCCAGCAGTGAACAGGTAGCGGGAGGCTCAGGGACAGATACGCAGTATTTT.